One and the same sample provided the 12 T cell receptor beta chains below, sequenced in a study of identical twins (dated by TCRdb to 2015 to 2016). The protocol used for the library was 5' RACE. Sequencing relied on an Illumina HiSeq 2000. TCRdb trimmed the raw reads at Q25, called clones with MiXCR and kept productive beta chains. Rows with a matching CDR3 protein are joined into one entry that keeps the most common DNA and genes. The sample data list 690,000 or so distinct CDR3 sequences, and 8.6% of these were observed just once. In total, the top ten clones hold 0.75% to 1% of the sample. The same sample was also used in a study of yellow fever vaccine responses in identical twins.

Material: PBMCs. These receptors were obtained from a woman in her late teens or twenties in good health.

The chain is built from TRBV5-1 and TRBJ2-3, with 7 bases matching TRBD2. Per the germline V gene, CDR1 is SGHRS and CDR2 is YFSETQ. The ends lost 4 bases at V and 0 bases at J; junction bases unmatched: 11. This CDR3 has 17 residues. CDR3 residues: CASSAPLSSGSTDTQYF. DNA of the CDR3: TGCGCCAGCAGCGCTCCTCTAAGTAGCGGGAGCACAGATACGCAGTATTTT.

This clonotype was recorded a few times. V and J are TRBV6-1 and TRBJ1-5; a weak D match, TRBD1 (6 bases). From germline, CDR1 is MNHNS and CDR2 SASEGT. The CDR3 runs 14 residues. V gave up 6 bases and J gave up 3 bases, with 12 bases separating them. CDR3 sequence: CASRSQGTNQPQHF. The CDR3, as DNA: TGTGCCAGCAGGTCACAGGGAACCAATCAGCCCCAGCATTTT.

The J gene is TRBJ2-7, the V gene TRBV29-1; tentatively, D is TRBD2 (6 bases). The CDR3 loop spans 16 amino acids. Germline V lookup: CDR1 SQVTM, CDR2 ANQGSEA. Trimming took off 1 base at V and 6 bases at J, with 22 bases between the two ends. CDR3 amino acids: CSVEVNHIPRLGEQYF. CDR3 DNA sequence: TGCAGCGTTGAAGTTAACCACATACCGAGACTAGGCGAGCAGTACTTC.

This clonotype has a handful of counts. V usage is TRBV29-1 and J usage is TRBJ1-2, with no clear D. Germline V gene data show CDR1 as SQVTM and CDR2 as ANQGSEA. The CDR3 totals 11 residues. Trimming took off 3 bases at V and 6 bases at J, with 8 bases between the two ends. CDR3 residues: CSVDFLDGYTF. CDR3 DNA: TGCAGCGTTGACTTCCTGGATGGCTACACCTTC.

The chain employs TRBV24-1 and TRBJ2-1; unclear D gene. The CDR3 extends over 15 amino acids. The germline gives CDR1 KGHDR, CDR2 SFDVKD. Deletions cut 1 base from V and 6 bases from J, with 12 bases between. CDR3 residues: CATSDLREATNEQFF. Written as DNA, the CDR3 is TGTGCCACCAGTGATTTACGCGAGGCTACCAATGAGCAGTTCTTC.

This clonotype was seen only a few times. The chain uses TRBV7-2 and TRBJ2-1; no clear D gene. Trimming took off 4 bases at V and 5 bases at J, with 6 bases between the two ends. The CDR3 sequence is 12 residues long. Germline lookup yields CDR1 SGHTA and CDR2 FQGNSA. CDR3 sequence reads: CASSSINNEQFF. The DNA of the CDR3 is TGTGCCAGCAGCTCAATAAACAATGAGCAGTTCTTC.

J is TRBJ2-7 and V is TRBV19, with 9 nucleotides matching TRBD1. CDR3 length: 15 amino acids. Germline V lookup: CDR1 LNHDA, CDR2 SQIVND (reference sequence). V was pared by 5 bases and J by 2 bases, with 7 bases of the junction left unmatched. As DNA, the CDR3 is TGTGCCAGTAGTTCCCAGGACAGGGGACCCTACGAGCAGTACTTC. This translates into CASSSQDRGPYEQYF.

In this sample, this clonotype turned up a few times. The chain is built from TRBV20-1 and TRBJ2-1, with TRBD1 matching over 8 bases. This CDR3 spans 13 amino acids. V was pared by 7 bases and J by 3 bases, with 5 bases of the junction left unmatched. Per germline, CDR1 DFQATT and CDR2 SNEGSKA (reference sequence). CDR3: CSVPTGDYNEQFF. As DNA, the CDR3 is TGCAGTGTCCCGACAGGGGACTACAATGAGCAGTTCTTC.

As regards this clonotype: One base away lies a much larger clone, so this may be a sequencing read error. The gene calls are TRBV24-1 and TRBJ2-6; D unclear. V was trimmed by 7 bases and J by 2 bases, leaving 5 bases between them. This CDR3 has 13 residues. Per the germline V gene, CDR1 is KGHDR and CDR2 is SFDVKD. CDR3 nucleotides: TGTGCCACCAGGGGCGCTGGGGCCAACGTCCTGACTTTC. The encoded protein is CATRGAGANVLTF.

This clonotype showed up just a few times. This sequence joins TRBV18 and TRBJ2-7; 11 bases align to TRBD2. This CDR3 is 17 amino acids long. Trimming removed 2 bases from V and 4 bases from J; junction bases left unmatched: 10. The V gene's germline CDR1 is KGHSH and CDR2 LQKENI. The CDR3: CASSPELGLAGKYEQYF. The CDR3 DNA reads TGTGCCAGCTCACCAGAACTCGGACTAGCGGGTAAATACGAGCAGTACTTC.

This clonotype appeared a few times. The chain has TRBV19 and TRBJ2-5, with a possible D match to TRBD1 (6 bases). V was clipped by 5 bases and J by 4 bases, with 14 bases between them. The CDR3 consists of 14 residues. Germline CDR1 and CDR2: LNHDA and SQIVND (reference sequence). In DNA form, the CDR3 reads TGTGCCAGTAGTTCGGACAGCCATCTAGAGACCCAGTACTTC. Its protein is CASSSDSHLETQYF.

This chain connects TRBV6-2 or TRBV6-3 to TRBJ1-4; the match to TRBD1 covers 7 bases. This CDR3 region has 15 residues. CDR1 MNHEY and CDR2 SVGEGT come from the germline V gene. J gave up 11 bases and V 6 bases, and 15 bases lay outside the gene matches. The CDR3 protein is CASSSTGVLDVKLFF. CDR3 in DNA: TGTGCCAGCAGCTCTACAGGGGTGTTGGATGTGAAACTGTTTTTT.